The clone carrying this T cell receptor beta chain was seen only a few times. Its antigen is as yet unknown. Production of TCR cDNA was by 5'RACE template switching, which also added a universal primer site and UMIs. Each CDR3 protein is one row after TCRdb ran MiXCR on the 5' RACE reads. Of tens of thousands of distinct CDR3 sequences listed, roughly 7% are singletons. This specimen belongs to a study of T cells after yellow fever vaccination. Broader study findings: Clones that expanded after primary vaccination mostly reappeared after the booster (roughly 97% CD4, around 87% CD8). FACS-sorted repertoires could contain abundant clonotypes contaminating from the bulk population.

V was pared by 5 bases and J by 0 bases, with 12 bases between. The CDR3 has 15 residues. In germline, CDR1 is SGDLS, CDR2 YYNGEE. The TCR sequence derives from a young man who received the YFV17D yellow fever vaccine. The starting material was CD8+ T cells sorted from PBMCs, obtained 9 to 11 days after the first yellow fever vaccination. This chain joins TRBV9 and TRBJ2-1; D call uncertain. The CDR3 coding sequence is TGTGCCAGCAGTCCAGCCTGGCCCTCCTACAATGAGCAGTTCTTC. It yields the protein CASSPAWPSYNEQFF.